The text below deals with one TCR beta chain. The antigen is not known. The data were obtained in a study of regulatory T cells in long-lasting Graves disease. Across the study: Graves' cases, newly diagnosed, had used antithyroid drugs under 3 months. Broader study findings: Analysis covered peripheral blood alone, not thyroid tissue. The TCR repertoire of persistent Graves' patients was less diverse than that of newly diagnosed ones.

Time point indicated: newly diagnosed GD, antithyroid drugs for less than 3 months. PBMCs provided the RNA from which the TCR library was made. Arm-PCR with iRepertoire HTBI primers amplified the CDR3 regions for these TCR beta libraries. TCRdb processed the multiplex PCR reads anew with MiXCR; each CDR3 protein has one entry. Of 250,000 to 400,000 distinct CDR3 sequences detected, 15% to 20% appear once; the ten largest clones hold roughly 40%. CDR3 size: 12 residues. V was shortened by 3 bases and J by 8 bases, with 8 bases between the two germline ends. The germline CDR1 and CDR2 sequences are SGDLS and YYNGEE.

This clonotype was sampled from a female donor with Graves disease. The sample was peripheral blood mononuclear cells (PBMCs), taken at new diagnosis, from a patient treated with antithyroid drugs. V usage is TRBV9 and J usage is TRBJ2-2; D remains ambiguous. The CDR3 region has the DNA TGTGCCAGCAGCGGCCCCCGGGGGGAGCTGTTTTTT. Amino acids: CASSGPRGELFF.